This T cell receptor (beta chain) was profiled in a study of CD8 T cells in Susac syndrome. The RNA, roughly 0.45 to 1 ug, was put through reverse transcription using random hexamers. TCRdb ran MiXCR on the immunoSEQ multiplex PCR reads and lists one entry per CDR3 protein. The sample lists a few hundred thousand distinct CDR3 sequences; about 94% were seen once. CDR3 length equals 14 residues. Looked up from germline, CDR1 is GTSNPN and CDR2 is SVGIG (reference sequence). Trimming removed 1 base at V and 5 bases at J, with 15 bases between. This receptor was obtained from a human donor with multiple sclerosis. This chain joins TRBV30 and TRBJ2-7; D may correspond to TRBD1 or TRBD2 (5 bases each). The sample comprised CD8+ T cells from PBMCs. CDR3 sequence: CAWSEREGDNEQYF. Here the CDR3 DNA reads TGTGCCTGGAGTGAGAGGGAAGGGGATAACGAGCAGTACTTC.